This TCR beta chain was identified in a study of cytomegalovirus exposure and HLA in healthy donors. The PCR contained 60 Vbeta and 13 Jbeta primers. Profiled with immunoSEQ multiplex PCR; TCRdb holds only in-frame clones, not every one. The sample records under 200,000 clones, about 80% being singletons. V was trimmed by 1 base and J by 4 bases, leaving 8 bases between them. CDR3 size: 13 residues. Per the germline V gene, CDR1 is SGHVS and CDR2 is FNYEAQ. The V and J genes are TRBV7-6 and TRBJ2-7, with unresolved D. The sample taken for sequencing was PBMCs. The receptor was isolated from a man aged 25 to 40 in good health and CMV-seronegative. The CDR3 region is CASSLGLEYEQYF. CDR3 sequence (DNA): TGTGCCAGCAGCTTAGGCCTAGAGTACGAGCAGTACTTC.